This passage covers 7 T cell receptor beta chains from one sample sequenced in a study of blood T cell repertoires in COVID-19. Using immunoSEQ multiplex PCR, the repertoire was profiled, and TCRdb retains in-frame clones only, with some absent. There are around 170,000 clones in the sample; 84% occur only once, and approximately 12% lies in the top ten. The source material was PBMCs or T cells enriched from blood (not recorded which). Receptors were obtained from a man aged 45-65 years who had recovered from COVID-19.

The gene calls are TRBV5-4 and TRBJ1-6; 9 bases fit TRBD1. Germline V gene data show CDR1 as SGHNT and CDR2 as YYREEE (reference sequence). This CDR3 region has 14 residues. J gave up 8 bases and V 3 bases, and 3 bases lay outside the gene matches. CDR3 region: CASSSTGGHSPLHF. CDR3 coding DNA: TGTGCCAGCAGCTCGACAGGGGGTCATTCACCCCTCCACTTT.

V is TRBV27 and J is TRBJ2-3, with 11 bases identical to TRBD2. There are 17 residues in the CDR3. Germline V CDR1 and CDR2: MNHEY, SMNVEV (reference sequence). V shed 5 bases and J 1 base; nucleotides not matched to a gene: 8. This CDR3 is CASSLLSTSGGTDTQYF. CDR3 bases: TGTGCCAGCAGTCTCCTATCGACTAGCGGGGGCACAGATACGCAGTATTTT.

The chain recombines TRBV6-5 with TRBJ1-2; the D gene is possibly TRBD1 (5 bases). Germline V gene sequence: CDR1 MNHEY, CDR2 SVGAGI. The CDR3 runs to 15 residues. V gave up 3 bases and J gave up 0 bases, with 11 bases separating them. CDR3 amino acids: CASSYVGLSNYGYTF. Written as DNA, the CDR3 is TGTGCCAGCAGTTATGTGGGACTCTCTAACTATGGCTACACCTTC.

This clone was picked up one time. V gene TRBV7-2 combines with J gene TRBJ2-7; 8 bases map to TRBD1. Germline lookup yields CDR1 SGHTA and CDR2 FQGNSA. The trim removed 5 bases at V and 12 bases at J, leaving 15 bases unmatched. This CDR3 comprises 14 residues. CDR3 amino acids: CASSEAGTGRKGYF. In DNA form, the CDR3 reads TGTGCCAGCAGCGAAGCCGGGACAGGCCGCAAGGGGTACTTC. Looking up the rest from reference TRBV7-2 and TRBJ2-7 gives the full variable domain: GAGVSQSPSNKVTEKGKDVELRCDPISGHTALYWYRQSLGQGLEFLIYFQGNSAPDKSGLPSDRFSAERTGGSVSTLTIQRTQQEDSAVYLCASSEAGTGRKGYFGPGTRLTVT.

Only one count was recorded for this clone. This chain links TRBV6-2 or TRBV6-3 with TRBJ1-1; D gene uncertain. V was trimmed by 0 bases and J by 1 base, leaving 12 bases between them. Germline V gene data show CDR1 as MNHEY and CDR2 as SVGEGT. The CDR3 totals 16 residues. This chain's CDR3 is CASSYSSGTGNTEAFF. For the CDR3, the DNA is TGTGCCAGCAGTTACTCCAGCGGCACGGGGAACACTGAAGCTTTCTTT.

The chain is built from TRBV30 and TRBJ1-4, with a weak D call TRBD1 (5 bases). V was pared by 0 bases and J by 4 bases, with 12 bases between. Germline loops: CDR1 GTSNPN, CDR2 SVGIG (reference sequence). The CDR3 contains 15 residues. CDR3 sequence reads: CAWSVTWGLNEKLFF. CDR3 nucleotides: TGTGCCTGGAGTGTAACATGGGGACTTAATGAAAAACTGTTTTTT.

DNA for the CDR3: TGTGCCAGCAGAGAGGCAGGGCGTCGTTCACCCCTCCACTTT. This gives the protein CASREAGRRSPLHF. V gene TRBV2 combines with J gene TRBJ1-6; perhaps TRBD1 as D (5 bases). V was cut by 6 bases and J by 9 bases, with 15 bases left in between. CDR1 is SNHLY and CDR2 is FYNNEI in the germline V gene. The CDR3 sequence is 14 residues long.